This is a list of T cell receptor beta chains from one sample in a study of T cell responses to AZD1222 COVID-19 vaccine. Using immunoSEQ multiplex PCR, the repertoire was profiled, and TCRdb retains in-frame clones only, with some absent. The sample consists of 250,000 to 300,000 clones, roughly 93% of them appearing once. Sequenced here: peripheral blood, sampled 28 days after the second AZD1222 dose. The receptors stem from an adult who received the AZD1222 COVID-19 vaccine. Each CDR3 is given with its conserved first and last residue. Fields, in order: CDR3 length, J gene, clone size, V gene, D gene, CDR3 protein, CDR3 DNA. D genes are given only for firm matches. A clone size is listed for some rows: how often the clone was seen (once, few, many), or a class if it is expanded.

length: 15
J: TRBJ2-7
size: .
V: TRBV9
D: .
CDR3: CASSVGSSSSYEQYF
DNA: TGTGCCAGCAGCGTAGGTTCCAGTAGCTCCTACGAGCAGTACTTC

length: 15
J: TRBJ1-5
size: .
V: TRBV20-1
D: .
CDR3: CSASGARTGNQPQHF
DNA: TGCAGTGCTAGTGGGGCGCGTACTGGCAATCAGCCCCAGCATTTT

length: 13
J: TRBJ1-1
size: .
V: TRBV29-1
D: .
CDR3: CSVEAGPPTPAFF
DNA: TGCAGCGTTGAAGCTGGGCCCCCAACCCCAGCTTTCTTT

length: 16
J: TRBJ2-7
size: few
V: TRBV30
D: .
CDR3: CAFRARGYELSYEQYF
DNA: TGTGCCTTCCGAGCGCGAGGGTATGAGCTCTCCTACGAGCAGTACTTC

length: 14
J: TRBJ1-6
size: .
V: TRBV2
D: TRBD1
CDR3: CASGRDRSNSPLHF
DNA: TGTGCCAGCGGCCGGGACAGGAGTAATTCACCCCTCCACTTT

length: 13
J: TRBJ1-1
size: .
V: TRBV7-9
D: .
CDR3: CASSLEAGTEAFF
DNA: TGTGCCAGCAGCTTAGAAGCAGGGACTGAAGCTTTCTTT

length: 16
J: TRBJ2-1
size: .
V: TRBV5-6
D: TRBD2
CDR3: CASSLDWTSARGEQFF
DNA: TGTGCCAGCAGCTTGGATTGGACTAGTGCCCGGGGTGAGCAGTTCTTC

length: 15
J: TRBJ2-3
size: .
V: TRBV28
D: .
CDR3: CASSPGARFTDTQYF
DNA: TGTGCCAGCAGTCCCGGGGCCCGCTTCACAGATACGCAGTATTTT

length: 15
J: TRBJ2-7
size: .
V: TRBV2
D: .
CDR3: CASSGGGLSSYEQYF
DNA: TGTGCCAGCAGCGGAGGGGGCTTAAGCTCCTACGAGCAGTACTTC

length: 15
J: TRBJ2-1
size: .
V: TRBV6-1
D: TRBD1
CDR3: CASSGGQGIDNEQFF
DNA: TGTGCCAGCAGTGGGGGACAGGGGATTGACAATGAGCAGTTCTTC

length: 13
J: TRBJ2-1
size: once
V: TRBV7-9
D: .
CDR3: CASSLTLYNEQFF
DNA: TGTGCCAGCAGCTTAACTCTCTACAATGAGCAGTTCTTC

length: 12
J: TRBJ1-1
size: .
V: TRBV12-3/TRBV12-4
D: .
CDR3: CASSRPATGAFF
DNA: TGTGCCAGCAGTAGGCCCGCGACGGGAGCTTTCTTT

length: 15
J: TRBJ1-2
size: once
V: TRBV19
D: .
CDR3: CASTPVGEGNYGYTF
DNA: TGTGCCAGTACCCCGGTGGGTGAAGGAAACTATGGCTACACCTTC

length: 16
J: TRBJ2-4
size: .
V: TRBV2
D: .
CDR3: CASSGRSVIAKNIQYF
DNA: TGTGCCAGCAGTGGGAGATCAGTAATAGCCAAAAACATTCAGTACTTC

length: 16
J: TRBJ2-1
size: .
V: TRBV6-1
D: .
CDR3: CASSEVLVSSYNEQFF
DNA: TGTGCCAGCAGTGAAGTTTTAGTGAGCTCCTACAATGAGCAGTTCTTC

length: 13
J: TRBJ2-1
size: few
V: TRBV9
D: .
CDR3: CASSVASWGEQFF
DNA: TGTGCCAGCAGCGTAGCATCGTGGGGTGAGCAGTTCTTC

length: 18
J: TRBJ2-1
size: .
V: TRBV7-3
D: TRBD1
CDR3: CASSRGRHRDRGIGEQFF
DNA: TGTGCCAGCAGCCGGGGCCGACACCGGGACAGGGGCATCGGTGAGCAGTTCTTC

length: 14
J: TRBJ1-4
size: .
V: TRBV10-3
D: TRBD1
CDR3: CAIRGTATNEKLFF
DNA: TGTGCCATCAGGGGGACAGCAACTAATGAAAAACTGTTTTTT

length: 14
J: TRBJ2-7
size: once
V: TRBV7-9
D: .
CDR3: CASSLGYSSYEQYF
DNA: TGTGCCAGTTCTTTGGGCTATAGCTCCTACGAGCAGTACTTC

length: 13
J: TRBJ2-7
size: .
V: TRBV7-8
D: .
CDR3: CASSLRGSYEQYF
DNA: TGTGCCAGCAGCTTGAGAGGCTCCTACGAGCAGTACTTC

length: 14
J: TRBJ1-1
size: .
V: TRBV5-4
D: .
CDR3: CASSNKNSYTEAFF
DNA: TGTGCCAGCAGCAACAAAAATTCCTACACTGAAGCTTTCTTT

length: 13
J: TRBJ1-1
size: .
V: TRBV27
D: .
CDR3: CASKPGQVTEAFF
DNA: TGTGCCAGTAAACCGGGACAAGTAACTGAAGCTTTCTTT

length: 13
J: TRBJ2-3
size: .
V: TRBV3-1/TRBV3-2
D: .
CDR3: CASSPRGRDTQYF
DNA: TGTGCCAGCAGCCCCCGAGGGCGGGATACGCAGTATTTT

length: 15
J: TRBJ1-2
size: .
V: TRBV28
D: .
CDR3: CASRAGSSWGYGYTF
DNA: TGTGCCAGCAGGGCTGGCTCCTCGTGGGGCTATGGCTACACCTTC

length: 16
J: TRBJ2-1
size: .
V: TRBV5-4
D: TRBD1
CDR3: CASSLAGGQAYNEQFF
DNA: TGTGCCAGCAGCTTGGCAGGAGGACAGGCATACAATGAGCAGTTCTTC

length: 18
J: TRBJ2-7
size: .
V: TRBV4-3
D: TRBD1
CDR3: CASSQDRKRTGYPYEQYF
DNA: TGCGCCAGCAGCCAAGATCGGAAACGGACAGGCTACCCCTACGAGCAGTACTTC

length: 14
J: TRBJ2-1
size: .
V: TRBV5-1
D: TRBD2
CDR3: CASSSLGSGDEQFF
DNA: TGCGCCAGCAGCTCTCTCGGGAGCGGGGATGAGCAGTTCTTC

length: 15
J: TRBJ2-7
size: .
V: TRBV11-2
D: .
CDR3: CASSLDPGGPLEQYF
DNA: TGTGCCAGCAGCTTAGATCCCGGCGGCCCCCTCGAGCAGTACTTC

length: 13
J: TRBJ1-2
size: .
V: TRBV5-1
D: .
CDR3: CASSLGGHYGYTF
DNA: TGCGCCAGCAGCTTGGGGGGTCACTATGGCTACACCTTC